In its sample, the clone carrying this T cell receptor beta chain was seen once. The target antigen is unknown. These data come from a study of T cells in narcolepsy. On the study more broadly: Healthy controls were enrolled alongside patients with narcolepsy type 1 or type 2. Study results and limitations: Comparing one patient's CSF and blood CD4+ clonotypes highlighted HCRT- and TRIB2-specific autoreactive clonotypes. Autoreactive clone sequences were missing from some blood memory CD4+ repertoires. Healthy controls reportedly lacked the autoreactive clonotypes serially found in patients' blood.

V dropped 4 bases and J dropped 6; count of bases not matched to a gene: 15. The CDR3 contains 16 residues. From germline, CDR1 is GTSNPN and CDR2 SVGIG (reference sequence). TCRdb's table, derived via immunoSEQ multiplex PCR, lists solely in-frame clones and lacks some. The profile shows about 30,000 clones, roughly 77% of them singletons. Sequenced material: CD45RA- memory CD4+ T cells from PBMCs. The rearrangement links TRBV30 to TRBJ2-7; 10 bases line up with TRBD2. This sequence originates from a human donor with narcolepsy. The CDR3 DNA reads TGTGCCTGGACGGGGCCCAGCGGGAGGGTGAGTGGCGAGCAGTACTTC. It yields the protein CAWTGPSGRVSGEQYF.